One and the same sample provided the 28 T cell receptor beta chains below, sequenced in a study of identical twins. Using its own MiXCR run on the 5' RACE reads, TCRdb lists one record per CDR3 protein. The sample records roughly 690,000 distinct CDR3 sequences, approximately 6.1% being singletons. The sample comprised naive T cells sorted from blood. All receptors come from a young man in good health.

This clonotype appeared many times. The gene calls are TRBV5-6 and TRBJ2-1, with 9 bases matching TRBD1. Germline lookup yields CDR1 SGHDT and CDR2 YYEEEE. The CDR3 runs 16 residues. V lost 4 bases and J lost 7; bases outside the gene matches: 12. CDR3 loop: CASSPLSDRGRNEQFF. Written as DNA, the CDR3 is TGTGCCAGCAGCCCGCTATCGGACAGGGGACGAAATGAGCAGTTCTTC.

This clonotype has a handful of counts. Its ends do not fully match the called genes, so a read error is possible. The V and J genes are TRBV11-2 and TRBJ2-1, with 7 positions matching TRBD1. Germline values: CDR1 SGHAT, CDR2 FQNNGV. This CDR3 contains 13 residues. Written as DNA, the CDR3 is TGTGCCAGCAGCTTAAGGGGGTCGGACAGGAGACGGTTC. It encodes CASSLRGSDRRRF.

This clonotype was seen at least ten times. The chain employs TRBV29-1 and TRBJ2-7, with D maybe TRBD1 (5 bases). The germline gives CDR1 SQVTM, CDR2 ANQGSEA. V gave up 6 bases and J gave up 0 bases, with 12 bases separating them. The CDR3 loop spans 13 amino acids. CDR3 sequence: CSVQARLSYEQYF. The DNA for the CDR3 is TGCAGCGTACAGGCCCGTCTCTCCTACGAGCAGTACTTC.

This clonotype was picked up many times. The chain is built from TRBV15 and TRBJ2-1; D unclear. The CDR3 runs 20 residues. The germline V and J ends were trimmed by 0 bases and 1 base, with 22 bases remaining between them. The V gene's germline CDR1 is LNHNV and CDR2 YYDKDF (reference sequence). As DNA, the CDR3 is TGTGCCACCAGCAGAGATGCTTCAGCGCAACACCCATATTCCTACAATGAGCAGTTCTTC. It yields the protein CATSRDASAQHPYSYNEQFF.

This clonotype was recorded many times. The V and J genes are TRBV7-3 and TRBJ2-1; either TRBD1 or TRBD2 may fit D (6 bases each). The germline CDR1 and CDR2 sequences are SGHTA and FQGTGA. V was trimmed by 2 bases and J by 7 bases, leaving 21 bases between them. This CDR3 spans 17 amino acids. The CDR3 loop is CASSLGLPGAPRNEQFF. As DNA, the CDR3 is TGTGCCAGCAGCTTAGGTTTACCGGGGGCTCCTCGGAATGAGCAGTTCTTC.

This clonotype was seen a handful of times. V usage is TRBV29-1 and J usage is TRBJ2-1; D might be TRBD2 (7 bases). CDR1 and CDR2 (germline): SQVTM, ANQGSEA. V shed 6 bases and J shed 1 base, with 19 bases lying between them. This CDR3 contains 16 residues. As DNA, the CDR3 is TGCAGCGTAGGGGGGGGTTTTGGGGTATCCTACAATGAGCAGTTCTTC. Translating it yields CSVGGGFGVSYNEQFF.

This clonotype occurred many times. This rearrangement joins TRBV5-1 to TRBJ2-7; 7 bases map to TRBD1. The CDR3 length is 13 residues. Per the germline V gene, CDR1 is SGHRS and CDR2 is YFSETQ. Trimming cost V 4 bases and J 7 bases; bases outside gene matches: 8. The CDR3 nucleotides read TGCGCCAGCAGCCCAGGGGGAAAGGGGGAGCAGTACTTC. This codes for CASSPGGKGEQYF.

There are many counts of this clonotype. J is TRBJ2-1 and V is TRBV7-9; a possible D gene is TRBD1 (6 bases). CDR1 is SEHNR and CDR2 is FQNEAQ in the germline V gene (reference sequence). The CDR3 sequence is 12 residues long. V was shortened by 1 base and J by 15 bases, with 13 bases between the two germline ends. The CDR3 region is CASSLEGVKWFF. CDR3 bases: TGTGCCAGCAGCTTAGAGGGGGTAAAGTGGTTCTTC.

This clonotype appeared a few times. The gene calls are TRBV11-2 and TRBJ2-1; D tentatively fits TRBD1 or TRBD2 (5 bases each). The V and J ends lost 2 bases and 8 bases respectively, with 10 bases between them. CDR3 length: 13 amino acids. Per germline, CDR1 SGHAT and CDR2 FQNNGV. The CDR3: CASSLSRDHEQFF. CDR3 in DNA: TGTGCCAGCAGCTTATCTAGGGACCATGAGCAGTTCTTC.

The chain recombines TRBV25-1 with TRBJ2-2; a weak D match, TRBD1 (6 bases). The CDR3 has 15 residues. Trimming stripped 2 bases from V and 3 bases from J, with 10 bases between. Germline V gene lookup returns CDR1 MGHDK and CDR2 SYGVNS. CDR3 sequence: CASSERGTYTGELFF. CDR3 DNA sequence: TGTGCCAGCAGTGAAAGGGGGACATACACCGGGGAGCTGTTTTTT.

Many counts were recorded for this clonotype. The rearrangement uses TRBV6-5 and TRBJ2-7; 8 nucleotides line up with TRBD2. With 2 bases clipped from V and 6 bases from J, the junction kept 15 bases outside the gene matches. The CDR3 length is 17 residues. Germline values: CDR1 MNHEY, CDR2 SVGAGI. The CDR3 DNA sequence: TGTGCCAGCAGTTACCCCCGCGGGGTAGCGGGATCCCTCGAGCAGTACGTC. This sequence encodes CASSYPRGVAGSLEQYV.

This clonotype occurred many times. The V gene is TRBV10-3, the J gene TRBJ1-5; 10 positions agree with TRBD1. J was trimmed by 7 bases and V by 7 bases; bases with no gene match: 1. Per the germline V gene, CDR1 is ENHRY and CDR2 is SYGVKD. The CDR3 runs to 12 residues. The DNA of the CDR3 is TGTGCCATCAAGGGACAGGGGCAGCCCCAGCATTTT. Encoded protein: CAIKGQGQPQHF.

This clonotype was seen only a few times. The rearrangement uses TRBV7-9 and TRBJ1-5; D may be TRBD1 (5 bases). V lost 4 bases and J lost 3, with 13 bases in between. CDR1 SEHNR and CDR2 FQNEAQ come from the germline V gene (reference sequence). This CDR3 comprises 15 residues. CDR3 in DNA: TGTGCCAGCAGCTCTTGGGACGGATCCAATCAGCCCCAGCATTTT. Translated: CASSSWDGSNQPQHF.

There are a few counts of this clonotype. The chain joins TRBV7-8 to TRBJ1-1; 9 positions agree with TRBD1. V was clipped by 5 bases and J by 6 bases; unmatched bases: 19. This CDR3 has 18 amino acids. The germline gives CDR1 SGHVS, CDR2 FQNEAQ. The DNA for the CDR3 is TGTGCCAGCAGCAGACCAATACGGGACAGGGCTTTTTTTGCTGAAGCTTTCTTT. The encoded protein is CASSRPIRDRAFFAEAFF.

The table lists this clonotype with many counts. The chain carries TRBV7-2 and TRBJ2-3, with D possibly being TRBD2 (6 bases). From germline, CDR1 is SGHTA and CDR2 FQGNSA. V dropped 6 bases and J dropped 6 bases, with 7 bases sitting between them. CDR3 length: 11 amino acids. The CDR3 sequence is CASRRGDTQYF. The CDR3 bases are TGTGCCAGCAGACGGGGGGATACGCAGTATTTT.

This clonotype was counted only a few times. The chain carries TRBV20-1 and TRBJ2-4; TRBD1 is a possible D gene (6 bases). V was trimmed by 4 bases and J by 6 bases, leaving 13 bases between them. The CDR3 is 13 amino acids. CDR1 is DFQATT and CDR2 is SNEGSKA in the germline V gene (reference sequence). The CDR3 region is CSANTGKINIQYF. CDR3 DNA: TGCAGTGCTAATACAGGGAAGATAAACATTCAGTACTTC.

A few counts support this clonotype. The chain carries TRBV7-2 and TRBJ2-1; D tentatively reads TRBD1 or TRBD2 (5 bases each). Germline-derived CDR1 and CDR2 are SGHTA and FQGNSA. The CDR3 is 18 residues long. The V end lost 0 bases, the J end lost 4 bases, and 19 bases lay between the germline ends. In DNA form, the CDR3 reads TGTGCCAGCAGCTTAGCTTCTCTGGGACCCCCAGAGTACAATGAGCAGTTCTTC. As protein: CASSLASLGPPEYNEQFF.

This clonotype was observed at least ten times. V gene TRBV12-3 or TRBV12-4 combines with J gene TRBJ2-1; 11 bases are shared with TRBD2. J was trimmed by 8 bases and V by 6 bases; bases with no gene match: 9. This CDR3 is built from 15 residues. Written as DNA, the CDR3 is TGTGCCAGCAGGCAACTAGCGGGAGTAAGGGATGAGCAGTTCTTC. The encoded protein is CASRQLAGVRDEQFF.

This clonotype has a handful of counts. The genes are TRBV12-3 or TRBV12-4 and TRBJ2-1, with TRBD2 matching 7 bases. J lost 3 bases, V lost 5 bases, and 7 bases had no gene match. This CDR3 spans 15 amino acids. CDR3 nucleotide sequence: TGTGCCAGCAGTACCCGGGACTACCTCTACAATGAGCAGTTCTTC. Amino acid sequence: CASSTRDYLYNEQFF.

This clonotype was recorded a few times. The chain uses TRBV2 and TRBJ2-1, with 8 bases matching TRBD2. V lost 7 bases to trimming and J lost 8 bases; unmatched junction nucleotides: 4. This CDR3 is 12 amino acids long. CDR1 SNHLY and CDR2 FYNNEI come from the germline V gene. The CDR3 loop reads CASTGTRDEQFF. CDR3 bases: TGTGCCAGCACCGGGACTAGAGATGAGCAGTTCTTC. Together with reference TRBV2 and TRBJ2-1, the CDR3 gives the full variable domain: EPEVTQTPSHQVTQMGQEVILRCVPISNHLYFYWYRQILGQKVEFLVSFYNNEISEKSEIFDDQFSVERPDGSNFTLKIRSTKLEDSAMYFCASTGTRDEQFFGPGTRLTVL.

The sample holds many counts of this clonotype. The V gene is TRBV9, the J gene TRBJ1-1, with D maybe TRBD1 (5 bases). This CDR3 has 15 amino acids. From germline, CDR1 is SGDLS and CDR2 YYNGEE. V lost 7 bases and J 4 bases, leaving 20 bases between the germline ends. CDR3 nucleotide sequence: TGTGCCAGCTCCAGAGGTGGGACTGTTCCCACTGAAGCTTTCTTT. Translation gives CASSRGGTVPTEAFF.

The rearrangement links TRBV27 to TRBJ2-7; 8 positions agree with TRBD2. The CDR3 spans 16 residues. Trimming removed 3 bases from V and 2 bases from J; junction bases left unmatched: 9. Looked up from germline, CDR1 is MNHEY and CDR2 is SMNVEV (reference sequence). The CDR3 protein is CASSFLSGSGPYEQYF. CDR3 sequence (DNA): TGTGCCAGCAGTTTTCTGAGCGGGAGTGGCCCCTACGAGCAGTACTTC.

This clonotype was seen at least ten times. This chain links TRBV5-6 with TRBJ2-7, with D perhaps given as TRBD1 or TRBD2 (5 bases each). The germline gives CDR1 SGHDT, CDR2 YYEEEE. V was pared by 5 bases and J by 6 bases, with 15 bases between. This CDR3 spans 13 amino acids. DNA of the CDR3: TGTGCCAGCAGGAACCTTGGGGGTGTCGAGCAGTACGTC. Its protein is CASRNLGGVEQYV.

The table lists this clonotype with many counts. The chain employs TRBV10-3 and TRBJ2-3, with D unresolved. The CDR3 is 13 residues long. The V end lost 2 bases, the J end lost 4 bases, and 7 bases lay between the germline ends. Germline V gene data show CDR1 as ENHRY and CDR2 as SYGVKD. The CDR3 DNA reads as TGTGCCATCAGTGAGGGGCGCTCAGATACGCAGTATTTT. Its translation: CAISEGRSDTQYF.

The chain employs TRBV18 and TRBJ1-5; D unresolved. Deletions cut 6 bases from V and 7 bases from J, with 16 bases between. Germline V lookup: CDR1 KGHSH, CDR2 LQKENI. The CDR3 sequence is 14 residues long. The CDR3: CASSMDGAGQPQHF. DNA for the CDR3: TGTGCCAGCTCCATGGACGGTGCCGGGCAGCCCCAGCATTTT.

This clonotype was counted at least ten times. V gene TRBV7-2 combines with J gene TRBJ2-1; D is unresolved. Germline V gene lookup returns CDR1 SGHTA and CDR2 FQGNSA. The V end lost 0 bases, the J end lost 4 bases, and 10 bases lay between the germline ends. This CDR3 contains 15 residues. CDR3 sequence: CASSLAPGRYNEQFF. CDR3 in DNA: TGTGCCAGCAGCTTAGCCCCCGGACGATACAATGAGCAGTTCTTC.

The sample holds many counts of this clonotype. The chain joins TRBV20-1 to TRBJ2-3; D may be TRBD2 (6 bases). CDR3 size: 14 residues. The V gene's germline CDR1 is DFQATT and CDR2 SNEGSKA (reference sequence). Trimming pared 2 bases from V and 4 bases from J, leaving 13 bases between. The CDR3 loop reads CSARRGRDPDTQYF. The CDR3 DNA follows: TGCAGTGCTAGACGCGGGCGGGACCCAGATACGCAGTATTTT.

The genes are TRBV2 and TRBJ1-1; D uncertain. The V and J ends lost 3 bases and 1 base respectively, with 9 bases between them. Germline V gene lookup returns CDR1 SNHLY and CDR2 FYNNEI. The CDR3 loop spans 14 amino acids. This CDR3 is CASSEGYSNTEAFF. Here the CDR3 DNA reads TGTGCCAGCAGTGAGGGCTATTCGAACACTGAAGCTTTCTTT.